This T cell receptor beta chain was identified in a study of graft-versus-host responses after intestinal transplantation. Study at large: Uniformly, recipients were administered anti-thymocyte globulin induction with subsequent tacrolimus and steroids for about 3 years.

With respect to this clone: Its target is not known.

Here immunoSEQ multiplex PCR was the method, and the copy in TCRdb shows in-frame clones only, minus some. The table lists 50,000 to 80,000 clones, 90% to 95% of them singletons. V was clipped by 2 bases and J by 5 bases, with 6 bases between them. This CDR3 is 12 amino acids long. The V gene's germline CDR1 is MDHEN and CDR2 SYDVKM. Study-wide points: Individuals who had graft-donor T cell macrochimerism had allografts that showed high graft-versus-host to host-versus-graft clonal ratios.

This receptor was obtained from a human donor who was the organ donor for an intestinal transplant. V usage is TRBV28 and J usage is TRBJ1-1; D unresolved. This sample comprised unstimulated CD8+ T cells sorted from spleen or lymph node cells, obtained before transplant. Here the CDR3 reads CASSLDRTEAFF. CDR3 DNA sequence: TGTGCCAGCAGTTTAGATAGAACTGAAGCTTTCTTT.